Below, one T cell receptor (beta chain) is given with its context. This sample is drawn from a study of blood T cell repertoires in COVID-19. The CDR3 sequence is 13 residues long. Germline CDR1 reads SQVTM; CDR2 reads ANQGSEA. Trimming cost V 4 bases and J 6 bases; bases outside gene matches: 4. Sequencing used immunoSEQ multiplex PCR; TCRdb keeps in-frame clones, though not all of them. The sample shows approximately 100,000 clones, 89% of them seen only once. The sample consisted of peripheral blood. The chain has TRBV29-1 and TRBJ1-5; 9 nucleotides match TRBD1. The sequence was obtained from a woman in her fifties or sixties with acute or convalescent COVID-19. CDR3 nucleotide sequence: TGCAGCGTTGCCGGGACAGGGACTCAGCCCCAGCATTTT. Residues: CSVAGTGTQPQHF.